The text below deals with one T cell receptor beta chain. This PCR relied on a set of 60 Vbeta primers and 13 Jbeta primers. Assay: immunoSEQ multiplex PCR; the TCRdb copy retains only in-frame clones and omits some. The repertoire holds under 200,000 clones, with about 88% as singletons. These data come from a study of cytomegalovirus exposure and HLA in healthy donors. The CDR3 is 15 residues long. The trim removed 2 bases at V and 6 bases at J, leaving 7 bases unmatched. Germline values: CDR1 SGHRS, CDR2 YFSETQ. The chain recombines TRBV5-1 with TRBJ2-2; 7 bases agree with TRBD1. This sequence was found in a man under 40 in good health and CMV-seropositive. The specimen sequenced was PBMCs. CDR3 region: CASSLQGLNSGELFF. Written as DNA, the CDR3 is TGCGCCAGCAGCTTACAGGGGTTAAACTCCGGGGAGCTGTTTTTT.